These 8 T cell receptor beta chains were all obtained from the same sample, sequenced in a study of blood T cell repertoires in COVID-19. Here immunoSEQ multiplex PCR was the method, and the copy in TCRdb shows in-frame clones only, minus some. Found here are approximately 300,000 clones, around nine tenths of them singletons; the top ten hold approximately 2.4%. The sequenced sample was PBMCs or T cells enriched from blood (not recorded which). The receptors shown here come from a woman aged 18-29 years who had recovered from COVID-19.

This chain connects TRBV5-1 to TRBJ1-2; maybe TRBD1 (5 bases). Looked up from germline, CDR1 is SGHRS and CDR2 is YFSETQ. This CDR3 has 15 residues. Between the trimmed V and J ends, which lost 0 bases and 3 bases, there was a span of 12 bases. The DNA for the CDR3 is TGCGCCAGCAGCTTGGCGGGGGACCTCTACTATGGCTACACCTTC. Translation: CASSLAGDLYYGYTF.

This chain uses TRBV7-9 with TRBJ2-2; D not certain. V lost 2 bases and J 6 bases, leaving 7 bases between the germline ends. CDR1 and CDR2 from the germline V gene are SEHNR and FQNEAQ (reference sequence). CDR3 size: 13 residues. The CDR3 here is CASSLFDSGELFF. The CDR3 DNA follows: TGTGCCAGCAGCTTATTTGACTCCGGGGAGCTGTTTTTT.

The V and J genes are TRBV6-5 and TRBJ1-1, with 7 bases matching TRBD1. The CDR3 spans 14 residues. CDR1 MNHEY and CDR2 SVGAGI come from the germline V gene. The J segment lost 3 bases and the V segment lost 6 bases, leaving 7 bases of the junction unmatched. The chain's CDR3 is CASRTTGSDTEAFF. CDR3 coding DNA: TGTGCCAGCAGGACGACAGGGTCGGACACTGAAGCTTTCTTT.

This rearrangement joins TRBV19 to TRBJ1-1; D gene unclear. Germline V gives CDR1 LNHDA, CDR2 SQIVND (reference sequence). This CDR3 is 13 amino acids long. V was shortened by 0 bases and J by 1 base, with 3 bases between the two germline ends. CDR3 region: CASSIDGNTEAFF. The CDR3, as DNA: TGTGCCAGTAGTATAGACGGGAACACTGAAGCTTTCTTT.

The rearrangement uses TRBV6-6 and TRBJ2-3, with a tentative D call TRBD1 (6 bases). This CDR3 comprises 16 residues. Looked up from germline, CDR1 is MNHNY and CDR2 is SVGAGI (reference sequence). V lost 4 bases, J lost 4 bases, and 18 bases lay in between. CDR3 amino acids: CASSSTGPGRADTQYF. The CDR3 bases are TGTGCCAGCAGTTCAACAGGGCCGGGACGGGCAGATACGCAGTATTTT.

This rearrangement joins TRBV18 to TRBJ1-5; 9 bases line up with TRBD1. The length of the CDR3 is 15 residues. Germline values: CDR1 KGHSH, CDR2 LQKENI. The junction had 13 bases not matched to a gene; V was cut back by 6 bases and J by 10 bases. CDR3 bases: TGTGCCAGCTCCCTCCGGGACAGGGTAATCAGCCCCCAGCATTTT. Amino acid sequence: CASSLRDRVISPQHF.

This sequence joins TRBV4-3 and TRBJ2-1; 8 nucleotides match TRBD2. The CDR3 runs to 15 residues. Germline V gene data show CDR1 as LGHNA and CDR2 as YSLEER. J gave up 5 bases and V 4 bases, and 7 bases lay outside the gene matches. DNA for the CDR3: TGCGCCAGCAGCCTGCGGGGGGACACTAACAATGAGCAGTTCTTC. It codes for CASSLRGDTNNEQFF.

V is TRBV19 and J is TRBJ2-7; 7 bases are shared with TRBD1. The germline V gene has CDR1 LNHDA and CDR2 SQIVND (reference sequence). The V segment lost 0 bases and the J segment 7 bases; nucleotides outside the gene matches: 9. The CDR3 contains 15 residues. The CDR3 DNA reads TGTGCCAGTAGTATAGAGACAGGGCTTACGGGAGAGCAGTACTTC. Its translation is CASSIETGLTGEQYF.